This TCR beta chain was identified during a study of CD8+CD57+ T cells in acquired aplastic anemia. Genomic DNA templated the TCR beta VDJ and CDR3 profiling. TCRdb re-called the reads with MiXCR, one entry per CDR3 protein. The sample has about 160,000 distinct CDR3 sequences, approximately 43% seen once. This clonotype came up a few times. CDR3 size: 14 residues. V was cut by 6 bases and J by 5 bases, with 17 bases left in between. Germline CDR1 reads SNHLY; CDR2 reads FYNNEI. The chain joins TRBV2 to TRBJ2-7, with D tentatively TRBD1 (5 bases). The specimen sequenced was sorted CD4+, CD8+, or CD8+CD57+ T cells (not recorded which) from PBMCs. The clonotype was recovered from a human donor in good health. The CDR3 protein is CASSLRWGEDEQYF. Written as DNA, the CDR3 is TGTGCCAGCAGCCTTCGGTGGGGCGAGGACGAGCAGTACTTC.